This T cell receptor beta chain originates from a study of blood T cell repertoires in COVID-19. Study summary: T cells, B-cell-depleted T cells, or PBMCs provided the cDNA or gDNA that served as material.

Some clones are missing from TCRdb's copy, which holds only in-frame ones; the method was immunoSEQ multiplex PCR. The sample holds around 140,000 clones, 88% seen once. The sequence was collected from a man aged 55 to 70 with active or convalescent COVID-19. Specimen: peripheral blood.

This chain's CDR3 is CASSYANANTGELFF. The CDR3 nucleotides are TGTGCCAGCAGTTACGCTAACGCGAACACCGGGGAGCTGTTTTTT. The chain has TRBV6-5 and TRBJ2-2; no firm D call. The CDR3 sequence is 15 residues long. Trimming shortened V by 2 bases and J by 0 bases, and 7 bases separated the two germline ends. CDR1 MNHEY and CDR2 SVGAGI come from the germline V gene.